The clone carrying this TCR beta chain was found a few times. There are 14 residues in the CDR3. Per the germline V gene, CDR1 is SGHTA and CDR2 is FQGNSA. The sample is drawn from a study of blood T cells in healthy people across ages. Aged roughly 6 to 100, donors were systemically healthy Caucasians from Russia. Alongside a J-beta primer mix, a sample-barcoded 5' primer served in a second PCR lasting roughly 7 to 11 cycles. TCRdb recomputed calls from the 5' RACE reads with MiXCR, one row per CDR3 protein. The sample shows approximately 760,000 distinct CDR3 sequences, roughly 25% of them seen only once. This sample also appeared in a second study, on T cells of mothers and their children.

Sequences were obtained from blood. V is TRBV7-2 and J is TRBJ2-5, with D tentatively TRBD1 (5 bases). The DNA matches TRBJ2-7 better at its end, which makes the J call doubtful. The receptor was isolated from a boy younger than 18 in good health. CDR3 residues: CASSKGLGLYEQYF. CDR3 in DNA: TGTGCCAGCAGCAAGGGGCTAGGCCTCTACGAGCAGTACTTC.